The text below deals with one T cell receptor (beta chain). Its antigen is undetermined. Cultured CD4+ T cells had their DNA profiled by the Oncomine TCR Beta short-read assay. MiXCR was run by TCRdb on the PCR reads, yielding one entry per CDR3 protein. The repertoire has more than 13,000 distinct CDR3 sequences, roughly 31% of them found once; the top ten carry around a sixth. With 0 bases removed from V and 4 bases from J, the gap between germline ends came to 9 bases. Germline CDR1 is MGHRA and CDR2 is YSYEKL. The CDR3 extends over 15 amino acids. Specified treatment: approximately 9-day PBMC culture with coronavirus spike peptide pools or control peptides (ViraFEST assay). CD4+ T cells were isolated by negative selection after more than eight days of culture. This entry comes from a study of vaccination and CD4 T cells after COVID-19. At the level of the study: Every culture used as a control got a CEFX pool, an HIV-1 Nef pool, or no peptide.

What was sequenced was cultured CD4+ T cells from blood. This clonotype was obtained from a human donor with COVID-19. This chain joins TRBV4-1 and TRBJ1-4; D uncertain. Written as DNA, the CDR3 is TGCGCCAGCAGCCAAGATCTACAGTTTAATGAAAAACTGTTTTTT. Translated: CASSQDLQFNEKLFF.